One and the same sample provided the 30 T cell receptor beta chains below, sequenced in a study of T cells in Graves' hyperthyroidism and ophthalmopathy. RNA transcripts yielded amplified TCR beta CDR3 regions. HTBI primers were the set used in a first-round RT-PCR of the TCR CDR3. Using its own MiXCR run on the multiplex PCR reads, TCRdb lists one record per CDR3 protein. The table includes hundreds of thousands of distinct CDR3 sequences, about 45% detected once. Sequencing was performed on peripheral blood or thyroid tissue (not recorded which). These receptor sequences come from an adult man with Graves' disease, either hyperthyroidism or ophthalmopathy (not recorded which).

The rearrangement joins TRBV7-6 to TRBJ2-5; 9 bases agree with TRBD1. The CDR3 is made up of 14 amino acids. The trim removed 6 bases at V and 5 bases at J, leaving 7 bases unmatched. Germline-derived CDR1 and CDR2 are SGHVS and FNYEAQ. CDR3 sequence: CASSRLGTGETQYF. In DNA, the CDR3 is TGTGCCAGCAGTAGACTTGGGACAGGGGAGACCCAGTACTTC.

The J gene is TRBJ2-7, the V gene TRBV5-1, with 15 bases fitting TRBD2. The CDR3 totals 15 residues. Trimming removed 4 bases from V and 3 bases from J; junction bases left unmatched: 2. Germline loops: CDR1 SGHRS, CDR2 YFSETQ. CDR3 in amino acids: CASSAGLAGGYEQYF. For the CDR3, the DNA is TGCGCCAGCAGCGCGGGACTAGCGGGAGGCTACGAGCAGTACTTC.

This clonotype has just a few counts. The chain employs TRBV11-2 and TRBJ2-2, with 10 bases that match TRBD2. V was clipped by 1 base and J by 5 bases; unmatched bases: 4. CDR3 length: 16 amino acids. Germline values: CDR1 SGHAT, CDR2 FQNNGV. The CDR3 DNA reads TGTGCCAGCAGCTTAGCTCTAGCGGGAGTAACCGGGGAGCTGTTTTTT. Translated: CASSLALAGVTGELFF.

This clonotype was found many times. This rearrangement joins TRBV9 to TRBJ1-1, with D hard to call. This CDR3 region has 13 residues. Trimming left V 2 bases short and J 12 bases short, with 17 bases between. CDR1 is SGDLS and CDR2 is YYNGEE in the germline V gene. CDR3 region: CASSVSRVSEPFF. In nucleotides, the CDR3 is TGTGCCAGCAGCGTCTCCCGGGTCTCAGAACCTTTCTTT. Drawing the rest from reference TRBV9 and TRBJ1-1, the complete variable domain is DSGVTQTPKHLITATGQRVTLRCSPRSGDLSVYWYQQSLDQGLQFLIQYYNGEERAKGNILERFSAQQFPDLHSELNLSSLELGDSALYFCASSVSRVSEPFFGQGTRLTVV.

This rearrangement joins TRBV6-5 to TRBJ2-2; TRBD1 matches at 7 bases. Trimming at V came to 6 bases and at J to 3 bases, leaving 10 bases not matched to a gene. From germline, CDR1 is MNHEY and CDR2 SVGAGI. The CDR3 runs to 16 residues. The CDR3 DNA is TGTGCCAGCAGACCCACAGGGGTGGGAGACACCGGGGAGCTGTTTTTT. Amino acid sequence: CASRPTGVGDTGELFF.

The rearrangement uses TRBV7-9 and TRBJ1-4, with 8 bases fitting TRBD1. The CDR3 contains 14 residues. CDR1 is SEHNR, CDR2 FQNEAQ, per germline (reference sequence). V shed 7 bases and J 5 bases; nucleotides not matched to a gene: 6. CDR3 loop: CASTPGGGNEKLFF. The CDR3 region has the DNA TGTGCCAGCACCCCAGGGGGCGGGAATGAAAAACTGTTTTTT.

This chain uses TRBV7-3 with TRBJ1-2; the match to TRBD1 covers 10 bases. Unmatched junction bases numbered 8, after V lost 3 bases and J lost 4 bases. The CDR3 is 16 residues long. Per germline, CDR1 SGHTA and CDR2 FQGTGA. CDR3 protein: CASSFRQGAPSYGYTF. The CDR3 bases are TGTGCCAGCAGCTTCAGACAGGGGGCGCCTAGCTATGGCTACACCTTC.

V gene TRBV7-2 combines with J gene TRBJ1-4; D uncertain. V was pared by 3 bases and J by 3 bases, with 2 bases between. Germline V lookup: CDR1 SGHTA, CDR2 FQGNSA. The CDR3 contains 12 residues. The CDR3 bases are TGTGCCAGCAGCTTTTCTAATGAAAAACTGTTTTTT. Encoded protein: CASSFSNEKLFF.

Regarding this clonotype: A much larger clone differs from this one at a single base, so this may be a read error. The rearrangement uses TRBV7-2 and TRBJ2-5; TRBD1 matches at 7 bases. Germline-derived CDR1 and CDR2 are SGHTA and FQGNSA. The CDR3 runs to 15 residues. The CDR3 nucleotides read TGTGCCGGCAGCGCCCAGGGACAGCCGCAAGAGACCCAGTACTTC. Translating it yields CAGSAQGQPQETQYF. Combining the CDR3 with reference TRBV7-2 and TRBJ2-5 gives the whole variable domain GAGVSQSPSNKVTEKGKDVELRCDPISGHTALYWYRQSLGQGLEFLIYFQGNSAPDKSGLPSDRFSAERTGGSVSTLTIQRTQQEDSAVYLCAGSAQGQPQETQYFGPGTRLLVL.

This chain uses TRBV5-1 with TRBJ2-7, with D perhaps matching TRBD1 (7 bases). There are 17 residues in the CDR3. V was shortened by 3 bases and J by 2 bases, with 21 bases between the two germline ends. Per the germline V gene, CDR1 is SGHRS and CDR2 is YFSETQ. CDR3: CASSSPRGFGTAYEQYF. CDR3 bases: TGCGCCAGCAGCTCCCCTCGGGGGTTCGGGACAGCCTACGAGCAGTACTTC.

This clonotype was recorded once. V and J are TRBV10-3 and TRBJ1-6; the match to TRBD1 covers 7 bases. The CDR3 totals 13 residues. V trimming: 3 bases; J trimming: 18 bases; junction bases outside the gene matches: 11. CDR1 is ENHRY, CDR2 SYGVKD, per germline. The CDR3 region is CAISDSGGLPGHF. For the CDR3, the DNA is TGTGCCATCAGTGACTCAGGGGGGCTACCAGGCCACTTT.

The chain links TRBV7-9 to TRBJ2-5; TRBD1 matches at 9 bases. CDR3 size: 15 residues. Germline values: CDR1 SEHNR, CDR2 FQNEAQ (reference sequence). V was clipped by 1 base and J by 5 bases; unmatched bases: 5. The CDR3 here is CASSLDRGLTETQYF. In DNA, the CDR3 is TGTGCCAGCAGCTTAGACAGGGGGCTCACGGAGACCCAGTACTTC.

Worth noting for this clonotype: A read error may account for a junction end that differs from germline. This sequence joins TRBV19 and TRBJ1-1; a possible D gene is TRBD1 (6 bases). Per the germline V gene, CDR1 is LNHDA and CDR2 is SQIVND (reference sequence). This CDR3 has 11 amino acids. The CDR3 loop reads CASSIGQAFHF. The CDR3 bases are TGTGCCAGTAGTATAGGACAGGCCTTTCATTTT. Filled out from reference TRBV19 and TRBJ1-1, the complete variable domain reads DGGITQSPKYLFRKEGQNVTLSCEQNLNHDAMYWYRQDPGQGLRLIYYSQIVNDFQKGDIAEGYSVSREKKESFPLTVTSAQKNPTAFYLCASSIGQAFHFGQGTRLTVV.

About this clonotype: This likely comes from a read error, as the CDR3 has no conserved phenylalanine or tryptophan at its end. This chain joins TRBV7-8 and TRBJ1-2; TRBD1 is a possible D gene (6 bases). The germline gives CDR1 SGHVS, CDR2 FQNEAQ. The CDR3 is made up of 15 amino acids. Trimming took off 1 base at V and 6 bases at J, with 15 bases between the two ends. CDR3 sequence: CASSLVGAGGNGYTY. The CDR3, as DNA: TGTGCCAGCAGCTTAGTGGGGGCGGGGGGCAATGGCTACACCTAC.

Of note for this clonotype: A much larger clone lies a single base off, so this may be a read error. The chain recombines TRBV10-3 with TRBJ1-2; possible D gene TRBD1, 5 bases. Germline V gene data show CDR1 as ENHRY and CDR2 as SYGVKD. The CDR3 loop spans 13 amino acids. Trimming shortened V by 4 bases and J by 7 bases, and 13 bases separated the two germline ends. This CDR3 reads CAISGSQGGGYTF. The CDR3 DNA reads TGTGCCATCAGTGGGTCCCAGGGCGGTGGCTACACCTTC.

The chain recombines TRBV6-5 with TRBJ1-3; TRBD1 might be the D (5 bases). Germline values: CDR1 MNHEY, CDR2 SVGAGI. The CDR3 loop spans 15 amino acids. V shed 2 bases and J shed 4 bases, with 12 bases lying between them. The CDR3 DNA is TGTGCCAGCAGTTACGGGGGAGGAGCGGGAAACACCATATATTTT. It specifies CASSYGGGAGNTIYF.

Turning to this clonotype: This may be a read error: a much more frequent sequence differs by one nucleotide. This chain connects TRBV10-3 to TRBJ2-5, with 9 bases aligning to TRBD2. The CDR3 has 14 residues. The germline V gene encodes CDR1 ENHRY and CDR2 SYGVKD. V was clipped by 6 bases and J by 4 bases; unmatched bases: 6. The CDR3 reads CAIRETSGGETQYF. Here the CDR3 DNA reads TGTGCCATCAGAGAGACTAGCGGAGGAGAGACCCAGTACTTC.

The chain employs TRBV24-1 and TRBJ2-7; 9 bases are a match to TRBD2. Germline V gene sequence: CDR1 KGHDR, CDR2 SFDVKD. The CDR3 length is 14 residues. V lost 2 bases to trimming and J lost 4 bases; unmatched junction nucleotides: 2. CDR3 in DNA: TGTGCCACCAGTGATTCTAGCGGGATGTACGAGCAGTACTTC. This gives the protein CATSDSSGMYEQYF.

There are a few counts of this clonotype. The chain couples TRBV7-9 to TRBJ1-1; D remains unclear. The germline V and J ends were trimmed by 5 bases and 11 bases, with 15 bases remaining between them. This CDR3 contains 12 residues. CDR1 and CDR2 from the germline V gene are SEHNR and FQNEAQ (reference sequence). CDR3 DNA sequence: TGTGCCAGCAGCCAAGGCCGAAGTGAGGCTTTCTTT. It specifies CASSQGRSEAFF.

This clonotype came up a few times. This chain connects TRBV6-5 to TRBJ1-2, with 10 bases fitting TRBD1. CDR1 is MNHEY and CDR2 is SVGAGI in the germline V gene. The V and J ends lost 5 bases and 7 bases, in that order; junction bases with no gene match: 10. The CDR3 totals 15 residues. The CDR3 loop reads CASSRHDRGQFGYTF. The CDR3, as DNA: TGTGCCAGCAGTCGCCATGACAGGGGGCAGTTTGGCTACACCTTC.

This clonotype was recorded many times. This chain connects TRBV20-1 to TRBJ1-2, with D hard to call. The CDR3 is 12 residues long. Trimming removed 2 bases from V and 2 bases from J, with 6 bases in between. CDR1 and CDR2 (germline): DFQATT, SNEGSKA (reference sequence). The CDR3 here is CSARLPNYGYTF. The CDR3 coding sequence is TGCAGTGCTAGACTCCCCAACTATGGCTACACCTTC.

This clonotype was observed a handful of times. CDR3 region: CASSTTPLAGETQYF. CDR3 sequence (DNA): TGTGCCAGCAGCACAACCCCCCTAGCCGGAGAGACCCAGTACTTC. The chain is built from TRBV7-3 and TRBJ2-5; possible D gene TRBD2, 5 bases. The CDR3 sequence is 15 residues long. Looked up from germline, CDR1 is SGHTA and CDR2 is FQGTGA. Trimming stripped 5 bases from V and 4 bases from J, with 17 bases between.

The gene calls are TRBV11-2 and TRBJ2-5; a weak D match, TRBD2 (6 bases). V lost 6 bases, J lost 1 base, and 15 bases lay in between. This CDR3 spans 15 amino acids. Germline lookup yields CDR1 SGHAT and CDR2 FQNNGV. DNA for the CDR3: TGTGCCAGCAGTGCCGGGGACTCCCGCCAAGAGACCCAGTACTTC. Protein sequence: CASSAGDSRQETQYF.

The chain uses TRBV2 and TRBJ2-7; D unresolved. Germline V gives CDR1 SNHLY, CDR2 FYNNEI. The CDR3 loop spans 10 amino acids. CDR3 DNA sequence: TGTGCCAGCAGTTACTCGAAGCAGCTCGTC. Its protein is CASSYSKQLV.

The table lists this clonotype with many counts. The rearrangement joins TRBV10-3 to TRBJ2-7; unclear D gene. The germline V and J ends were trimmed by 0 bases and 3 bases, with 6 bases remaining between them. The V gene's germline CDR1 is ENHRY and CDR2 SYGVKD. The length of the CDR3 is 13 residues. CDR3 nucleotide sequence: TGTGCCATCAGTGAGTCTGGGTTCTACGAGCAGTACTTC. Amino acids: CAISESGFYEQYF.

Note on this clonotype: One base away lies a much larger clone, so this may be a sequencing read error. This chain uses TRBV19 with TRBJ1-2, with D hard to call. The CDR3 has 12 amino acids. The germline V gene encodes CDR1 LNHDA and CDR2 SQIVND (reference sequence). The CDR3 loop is CASRGSKYGHTF. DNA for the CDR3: TGTGCCAGTAGGGGAAGCAAATATGGCCACACCTTC. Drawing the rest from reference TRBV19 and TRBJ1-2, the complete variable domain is DGGITQSPKYLFRKEGQNVTLSCEQNLNHDAMYWYRQDPGQGLRLIYYSQIVNDFQKGDIAEGYSVSREKKESFPLTVTSAQKNPTAFYLCASRGSKYGHTFGSGTRLTVV.

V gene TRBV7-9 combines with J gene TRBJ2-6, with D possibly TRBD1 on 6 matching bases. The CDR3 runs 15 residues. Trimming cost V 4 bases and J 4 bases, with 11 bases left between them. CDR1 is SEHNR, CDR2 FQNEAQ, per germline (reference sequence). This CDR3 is CASSSMGTGANVLTF. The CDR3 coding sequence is TGTGCCAGCAGCTCAATGGGGACAGGGGCCAACGTCCTGACTTTC.

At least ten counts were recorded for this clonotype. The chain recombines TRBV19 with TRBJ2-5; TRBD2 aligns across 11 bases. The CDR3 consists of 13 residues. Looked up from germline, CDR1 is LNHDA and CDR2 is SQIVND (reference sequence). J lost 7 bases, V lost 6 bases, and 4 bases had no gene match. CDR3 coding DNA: TGTGCCAGTAGACTAGCGGGAGAGGGGACCCAGTACTTC. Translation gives CASRLAGEGTQYF.

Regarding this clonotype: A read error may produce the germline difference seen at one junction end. The CDR3 spells CASSEDPQGRHF. CDR3 DNA: TGTGCCAGCAGTGAAGACCCCCAGGGTAGGCACTTC. J is TRBJ2-7 and V is TRBV6-1, with D perhaps TRBD1 (5 bases). The CDR3 extends over 12 amino acids. Looked up from germline, CDR1 is MNHNS and CDR2 is SASEGT.

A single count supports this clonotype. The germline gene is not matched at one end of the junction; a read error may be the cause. The CDR3 coding sequence is TGTGCCAGCAGCTTATCTGCTAGCGGGAGATTACGTTACTACGGGCAGTACTTC. It specifies CASSLSASGRLRYYGQYF. The rearrangement joins TRBV7-2 to TRBJ2-7, with 10 bases aligning to TRBD2. This CDR3 region has 18 residues. Germline values: CDR1 SGHTA, CDR2 FQGNSA. Combining the CDR3 with reference TRBV7-2 and TRBJ2-7 gives the whole variable domain GAGVSQSPSNKVTEKGKDVELRCDPISGHTALYWYRQSLGQGLEFLIYFQGNSAPDKSGLPSDRFSAERTGGSVSTLTIQRTQQEDSAVYLCASSLSASGRLRYYGQYFGPGTRLTVT.